The present T cell receptor beta chain was sequenced within a study of cytomegalovirus exposure and HLA in healthy donors. V was clipped by 0 bases and J by 5 bases, with 11 bases between them. Germline V lookup: CDR1 GTSNPN, CDR2 SVGIG (reference sequence). The CDR3 runs to 15 residues. For this clone: Its antigen remains unknown.

Study-level points and caveats: An analysis that came later showed most CMV-associated TCR beta chains appearing HLA-restricted. Rare TCR sequences dominated, though some public TCRs recurred in many donors.

Use of 60 Vbeta and 13 Jbeta primers characterized the PCR. TCRdb's copy holds only in-frame clones and misses some; the assay was immunoSEQ multiplex PCR. The data hold 110,000 to 150,000 clones, with just over 70% observed a single time. This TCR was sampled from a woman in her twenties or thirties in good health and CMV-seronegative. Input material: PBMCs. This chain connects TRBV30 to TRBJ1-6, with D possibly TRBD1 on 5 matching bases. CDR3 sequence reads: CAWSVGGTNNSPLHF. The CDR3, as DNA: TGTGCCTGGAGTGTAGGCGGGACTAATAATTCACCCCTCCACTTT. The complete variable domain, with remaining parts taken from reference TRBV30 and TRBJ1-6, reads SQTIHQWPATLVQPVGSPLSLECTVEGTSNPNLYWYRQAAGRGLQLLFYSVGIGQISSEVPQNLSASRPQDRQFILSSKKLLLSDSGFYLCAWSVGGTNNSPLHFGNGTRLTVT.